The 13 T cell receptor beta chains given below trace back to one sample, sequenced in a study of regulatory T cells in long-lasting Graves disease. The time point is: newly diagnosed GD, antithyroid drugs for less than 3 months. PBMC RNA served as the TCR library source. For TCR beta, libraries came from iRepertoire HTBI primers and Arm-PCR of CDR3 regions. TCRdb ran MiXCR on the multiplex PCR reads and lists one entry per CDR3 protein. The table includes hundreds of thousands of distinct CDR3 sequences, about 15% detected once. The same sample was also studied in work on T cells in Graves' hyperthyroidism and ophthalmopathy.

Sequenced here: peripheral blood mononuclear cells (PBMCs), sampled at new diagnosis, from a patient treated with antithyroid drugs. The receptors come from a woman aged 25-40 years with Graves disease.

Concerning this clonotype itself: This clone may be a read error of a much larger clone one base away. CDR3 sequence reads: CASSLRYYGYTF. CDR3 DNA: TGTGCCAGCAGTTTAAGGTACTATGGCTACACCTTC. The genes are TRBV28 and TRBJ1-2; D remains unclear. The CDR3 runs to 12 residues. Germline lookup yields CDR1 MDHEN and CDR2 SYDVKM. The germline V and J ends were trimmed by 2 bases and 3 bases, with 4 bases remaining between them.

V is TRBV16 and J is TRBJ2-7; D perhaps matches TRBD2 (5 bases). The germline CDR1 and CDR2 sequences are KGHSY and FQNENV. The CDR3 consists of 14 residues. Between the trimmed V and J ends, which lost 5 bases and 6 bases, there was a span of 17 bases. In DNA, the CDR3 is TGTGCCAGCAGCTTCGCTATCGGGGATTCCGAGCAGTACTTC. Its protein product is CASSFAIGDSEQYF.

In this sample, this clonotype turned up a few times. This sequence joins TRBV6-1 and TRBJ2-1; 10 bases fit TRBD2. Germline CDR1 reads MNHNS; CDR2 reads SASEGT. V lost 6 bases to trimming and J lost 8 bases; unmatched junction nucleotides: 13. The CDR3 is 16 residues long. DNA for the CDR3: TGTGCCAGCAGCCTAGAGGGAGCGGGAGGGCCGCATGAGCAGTTCTTC. Translation gives CASSLEGAGGPHEQFF.

At least ten counts were recorded for this clonotype. This rearrangement joins TRBV28 to TRBJ1-5; D remains ambiguous. The CDR3 extends over 15 amino acids. Germline CDR1 is MDHEN and CDR2 is SYDVKM. The ends were cut back, 5 bases at V and 6 bases at J, with 17 bases in the middle. Here the CDR3 DNA reads TGTGCCAGCAGTAAAGGTGGGCCAGGAGGTCAGCCCCAGCATTTT. Translating it yields CASSKGGPGGQPQHF.

The rearrangement joins TRBV11-2 to TRBJ2-2, with TRBD1 matching 9 bases. Germline CDR1 reads SGHAT; CDR2 reads FQNNGV. V lost 4 bases, J lost 0 bases, and 6 bases stayed unmatched. The CDR3 covers 17 residues. For the CDR3, the DNA is TGTGCCAGCAGCTCAACAGGGGGCGTTGCGAACACCGGGGAGCTGTTTTTT. This codes for CASSSTGGVANTGELFF. Full variable domain (outside the CDR3, taken from reference TRBV11-2 and TRBJ2-2): EAGVAQSPRYKIIEKRQSVAFWCNPISGHATLYWYQQILGQGPKLLIQFQNNGVVDDSQLPKDRFSAERLKGVDSTLKIQPAKLEDSAVYLCASSSTGGVANTGELFFGEGSRLTVL.

This clonotype has a count of ten or more. The rearrangement uses TRBV7-9 and TRBJ2-5; 11 positions agree with TRBD2. V dropped 6 bases and J dropped 2; count of bases not matched to a gene: 5. CDR3 length: 15 amino acids. Germline loops: CDR1 SEHNR, CDR2 FQNEAQ (reference sequence). CDR3 sequence: CASRPGLADQETQYF. The CDR3 DNA reads TGTGCCAGCAGACCGGGACTAGCGGATCAAGAGACCCAGTACTTC.

This clonotype was seen at least ten times. V is TRBV12-3 or TRBV12-4 and J is TRBJ2-3; a weak D match, TRBD1 (6 bases). CDR3 length: 15 amino acids. Deletions cut 3 bases from V and 1 base from J, with 11 bases between. CDR3 residues: CASSFRTDGTDTQYF. The CDR3, as DNA: TGTGCCAGCAGTTTCCGGACAGACGGCACAGATACGCAGTATTTT.

In regard to this clonotype: At one boundary the junction diverges from the germline segment, which might be a read error. This chain uses TRBV20-1 with TRBJ2-3; TRBD2 is a possible D gene (5 bases). The CDR3 length is 19 residues. The germline V gene encodes CDR1 DFQATT and CDR2 SNEGSKA (reference sequence). CDR3 sequence reads: CSAPGPLSGTFTLTDTQCF. DNA for the CDR3: TGCAGTGCCCCAGGACCCTTGTCGGGAACCTTCACACTTACAGATACGCAGTGTTTT.

This clonotype was counted ten times or more. The gene calls are TRBV6-1 and TRBJ2-7; the D gene could be TRBD1 or TRBD2 (5 bases each). This CDR3 comprises 14 residues. The germline V gene has CDR1 MNHNS and CDR2 SASEGT. V dropped 6 bases and J dropped 6 bases, with 18 bases sitting between them. CDR3: CASRKPGTGGEQYF. CDR3 coding DNA: TGTGCCAGCAGAAAGCCCGGAACAGGAGGCGAGCAGTACTTC.

This clonotype was seen repeatedly, ten times or more. The chain has TRBV2 and TRBJ2-7, with D possibly being TRBD2 (6 bases). The CDR3 consists of 13 residues. V was trimmed by 3 bases and J by 5 bases, leaving 11 bases between them. The germline gives CDR1 SNHLY, CDR2 FYNNEI. Here the CDR3 DNA reads TGTGCCAGCAGTGACGCGGGGACCGACGAGCAGTACTTC. Translating it yields CASSDAGTDEQYF.

This clonotype was seen repeatedly, ten times or more. V gene TRBV7-3 combines with J gene TRBJ2-7; D is perhaps TRBD2 (5 bases). CDR1 is SGHTA, CDR2 FQGTGA, per germline. The CDR3 runs to 14 residues. The V end was cut by 5 bases, the J end by 5 bases, with 16 bases between. The CDR3 DNA is TGTGCCAGCAGCCCATACCGGGGTTCTCACGAGCAGTACTTC. Its protein product is CASSPYRGSHEQYF. The variable domain in full, with the rest retrieved from reference TRBV7-3 and TRBJ2-7, is GAGVSQTPSNKVTEKGKYVELRCDPISGHTALYWYRQSLGQGPEFLIYFQGTGAADDSGLPNDRFFAVRPEGSVSTLKIQRTERGDSAVYLCASSPYRGSHEQYFGPGTRLTVT.

As for this clonotype: This sequence may be a read error, since a much larger clone differs from it by one base. The V and J genes are TRBV6-1 and TRBJ1-1; 7 bases are shared with TRBD1. Per germline, CDR1 MNHNS and CDR2 SASEGT. CDR3 length: 13 amino acids. CDR3 region: CASSPSVTGVASF. Written as DNA, the CDR3 is TGTGCCAGCAGTCCGTCAGTAACAGGGGTAGCTTCCTTT.

This clonotype came up many times. The CDR3, as DNA: TGTGCCAGCAGCCCTCCCGAAAGGGCCTATGGCTACACCTTC. Translated, it gives CASSPPERAYGYTF. The genes are TRBV3-1 and TRBJ1-2; no clear D gene. The germline V gene has CDR1 LGHDT and CDR2 YNNKEL (reference sequence). The CDR3 length is 14 residues. Trimming cost V 4 bases and J 4 bases, with 13 bases left between them.